These 9 T cell receptor beta chains were sequenced from one sample in a study of cytomegalovirus exposure and HLA in healthy donors. PCR used 60 Vbeta primers and 13 Jbeta primers. Profiling relied on immunoSEQ multiplex PCR, and the TCRdb table lists in-frame clones only, not all of them. In the table there are about 160,000 clones, about four fifths of which are singletons. Sequenced material: PBMCs. These TCRs come from a woman aged 25 to 39 in good health and CMV-seropositive.

The rearrangement joins TRBV9 to TRBJ2-3; 7 nucleotides line up with TRBD2. J was trimmed by 2 bases and V by 7 bases; bases with no gene match: 10. In germline, CDR1 is SGDLS, CDR2 YYNGEE. This CDR3 is 15 amino acids long. CDR3 in DNA: TGTGCCAGCGGGCCGCGGGGGTTCTCCACAGATACGCAGTATTTT. It encodes CASGPRGFSTDTQYF. Supplemented by reference TRBV9 and TRBJ2-3, the full variable domain reads DSGVTQTPKHLITATGQRVTLRCSPRSGDLSVYWYQQSLDQGLQFLIQYYNGEERAKGNILERFSAQQFPDLHSELNLSSLELGDSALYFCASGPRGFSTDTQYFGPGTRLTVL.

J is TRBJ1-2 and V is TRBV27; TRBD1 is a possible D gene (6 bases). The germline gives CDR1 MNHEY, CDR2 SMNVEV (reference sequence). This CDR3 region has 16 residues. Trimming removed 6 bases from V and 3 bases from J, with 20 bases in between. CDR3 nucleotides: TGTGCCAGCAGCCCGAACAGGGAGAACTACTACTATGGCTACACCTTC. Amino acids: CASSPNRENYYYGYTF.

The genes are TRBV28 and TRBJ1-4; D not certain. CDR1 MDHEN and CDR2 SYDVKM come from the germline V gene. CDR3 length equals 14 residues. Trimming stripped 6 bases from V and 6 bases from J, with 14 bases between. The CDR3 DNA is TGTGCCAGCAGACTACCCCGGAGCTATGAAAAACTGTTTTTT. Amino acid sequence: CASRLPRSYEKLFF.

The chain is built from TRBV5-1 and TRBJ2-7; D perhaps matches TRBD2 (7 bases). Per germline, CDR1 SGHRS and CDR2 YFSETQ. This CDR3 comprises 14 residues. The ends were cut back, 4 bases at V and 4 bases at J, with 15 bases in the middle. In DNA, the CDR3 is TGCGCCAGCAGCGAAGGGGGGGGCTTGTACGAGCAGTACTTC. Translation gives CASSEGGGLYEQYF.

The chain recombines TRBV20-1 with TRBJ1-1; no reliable D call. This CDR3 comprises 11 residues. CDR1 and CDR2 from the germline V gene are DFQATT and SNEGSKA (reference sequence). V was shortened by 3 bases and J by 5 bases, with 7 bases between the two germline ends. CDR3 loop: CSARTRTEAFF. In nucleotides, the CDR3 is TGCAGTGCTAGGACGAGGACTGAAGCTTTCTTT.

V usage is TRBV18 and J usage is TRBJ2-5; 10 positions agree with TRBD1. Germline values: CDR1 KGHSH, CDR2 LQKENI. Germline trimming cut 3 bases from V and 0 bases from J; bases unmatched to any gene: 1. This CDR3 spans 15 amino acids. The CDR3 here is CASSPGTGDQETQYF. CDR3 nucleotides: TGTGCCAGCTCACCCGGGACAGGGGACCAAGAGACCCAGTACTTC.

The rearrangement links TRBV6-1 to TRBJ1-2; 7 bases are a match to TRBD1. Germline CDR1 is MNHNS and CDR2 is SASEGT. V trimming: 2 bases; J trimming: 4 bases; junction bases outside the gene matches: 4. This CDR3 has 14 residues. CDR3 nucleotide sequence: TGTGCCAGCAGTGAAACGGCAGGGGGCTATGGCTACACCTTC. This encodes CASSETAGGYGYTF.

This clone was counted only a few times. The chain uses TRBV4-3 and TRBJ2-3; no clear D. Germline V gene data show CDR1 as LGHNA and CDR2 as YSLEER. The CDR3 runs 17 residues. V gave up 7 bases and J gave up 0 bases, with 20 bases separating them. CDR3 residues: CASTPRWRKTSTDTQYF. CDR3 bases: TGCGCCAGCACCCCACGGTGGCGGAAAACTAGCACAGATACGCAGTATTTT.

The chain links TRBV5-4 to TRBJ2-5; 7 bases agree with TRBD1. This CDR3 is 13 amino acids long. V was pared by 0 bases and J by 4 bases, with 0 bases of the junction left unmatched. Germline loops: CDR1 SGHNT, CDR2 YYREEE (reference sequence). Here the CDR3 reads CASSLAGGETQYF. Written as DNA, the CDR3 is TGTGCCAGCAGCTTGGCAGGGGGAGAGACCCAGTACTTC.